The rows below give T cell receptor beta chains drawn from one sample of a study of shared clonotypes between healthy human individuals. Method: immunoSEQ multiplex PCR; TCRdb's copy keeps in-frame clones and lacks some. The data contain around 940,000 clones, more than 75% of them singletons. Sequencing was performed on memory CD4+ T cells sorted from blood. These TCRs come from a man between 18 and 35 years old in good health. CDR3s include the opening cysteine and the closing phenylalanine or tryptophan. Each record gives: clone size, D gene, V gene, J gene, CDR3 DNA, CDR3 protein. D genes are given only for firm matches. Clone size is given for some rows only: seen once, a few or many times, or a class if the clone is expanded.

-	TRBD1	TRBV28	TRBJ1-2	TGTGCCAGCAGAGTCGGGACAGACTATGGCTACACCTTC	CASRVGTDYGYTF
-	TRBD2	TRBV18	TRBJ2-7	TGTGCCAGCTCCCCGGGGGGCTCCTACGAGCAGTACTTC	CASSPGGSYEQYF
-	-	TRBV18	TRBJ2-5	TGTGCCAGCTCACCACGACGGTACCAAGAGACCCAGTACTTC	CASSPRRYQETQYF
-	-	TRBV4-2	TRBJ1-6	TGTGCCAGCAGCCAAGCCCCTAAAAGCGCTCCAAGTTCACCCCTCCACTTT	CASSQAPKSAPSSPLHF
-	-	TRBV11-2	TRBJ2-5	TGTGCCAGCAGCTTAGATCAGGCGGGGGCGGAGACCCAGTACTTC	CASSLDQAGAETQYF
many	-	TRBV28	TRBJ1-1	TGTGCCAGCAGTTTTCCGGCAGGCGCATTGAACACTGAAGCTTTCTTT	CASSFPAGALNTEAFF
few	TRBD1	TRBV7-7	TRBJ2-2	TGTGCTAGCAGCTCTAACGGACAGGGGAGTGGCACCGGGGAGCTGTTTTTT	CASSSNGQGSGTGELFF
-	TRBD1	TRBV10-3	TRBJ1-2	TGTGCCATCACCATGACAGGGTCGGGCTACACCTTC	CAITMTGSGYTF
-	TRBD1	TRBV19	TRBJ2-7	TGTGCCAGTAGGACATCCGGGACAGGGAGCTCCTACGAGCAGTACTTC	CASRTSGTGSSYEQYF
-	TRBD1	TRBV5-1	TRBJ2-3	TGCGCCAGCAGCCCAGGACAGGGGGCGGCAGATACGCAGTATTTT	CASSPGQGAADTQYF
-	TRBD2	TRBV7-2	TRBJ2-1	TGTGCCAGCAGCTCGTTGACTAGCGGGCTATACAATGAGCAGTTCTTC	CASSSLTSGLYNEQFF
-	-	TRBV6-1	TRBJ1-1	TGTGCCAGCTCCCGAGGGACGGGGAACACTGAAGCTTTCTTT	CASSRGTGNTEAFF